The following is a T cell receptor beta chain sequence with its context. Its antigen has not been determined. Base qualities are not at hand, and no much larger clone is one base apart. The cohort consisted of hundreds of healthy bone marrow donors. All cohort members were sampled while nominally healthy, although unrecorded immune exposures were likely present. The donor tested CMV seronegative, placing the donor among the 350 or so seronegative members of the cohort. A peripheral blood sample was provided by each donor, and peripheral blood mononuclear cells were used for TCR beta sequencing. Genomic DNA extraction from the blood cell samples was performed with the Qiagen DNeasy Blood Extraction Kit. The sample belongs to a study of cytomegalovirus exposure and HLA in healthy donors (dated 2017 in TCRdb). General notes on the study: An earlier analysis of fewer than 750 of the donors reported 276 Gb of sequence data and 95 million to 130 million unique TCR beta sequences obtained from about 179 million T cells. Rather than drawing on any new phenotypic data, the later analysis identified candidate immune exposures from TCR beta sequences and the way those sequences occurred across donors. An early release that covered some 640 HLA-typed donors contained about 290 gigabases of sequencing data and about 93 million unique TCR sequences. HLA typing covered class I and class II loci at four-digit resolution. A separate validation cohort of over a hundred different subjects was used in addition to the approximately 640-subject first cohort. To decide whether each TCR beta V gene segment behaved as functional or pseudogenic, an earlier analysis of 587 of the donors relied on high-throughput TCR beta sequencing. Using immunosequencing, the study profiled T cell repertoires from 666 subjects and related those repertoires to cytomegalovirus serostatus. A later analysis re-analyzed previously published TCR beta repertoires from approximately 700 donors and added high-resolution HLA genotyping to study TCR occurrence patterns. The genetic ancestry cluster associated with self-reported Caucasian donors included roughly four fifths of the roughly 390 genotyped donors. The study aimed to test whether cataloging public T cell receptors could reveal signatures of past pathogen exposure. Donor age, sex, ethnicity and CMV serostatus were compiled together with the repertoire data. Every discovery cohort repertoire had been produced on one sequencing platform. To predict cytomegalovirus infection status, the study combined high-throughput TCR immunosequencing, statistical association of individual TCRs with disease status, and machine learning. Because of strong linkage in the cohort, a handful of DR-DQ haplotypes were treated as single units for association and clustering. Genome-wide SNP genotypes for about 65% of the roughly 670 donors were used in a later genetic analysis, which treated that subset as a discovery cohort. The number of typed donors differed by locus: about 629-630 for A, B, C, DRB1 and DQB1; about 520 for DQA1; approximately 610 for DPA1; and around 490 for DPB1. Across under 500 genotyped donors of the cohort, an average of about 200,000 unique TCR beta nucleotide sequences per donor were sequenced, and approximately 17% of those sequences were non-productive.

CDR1 MNHEY and CDR2 SMNVEV were looked up in the germline V gene (reference sequence). There are 15 amino acids in the CDR3, from cysteine to phenylalanine inclusive. Only the CDR3 DNA is retained, 45 bases long and in frame from the first base. Relative to germline, V is missing 4 bases and J is missing 7 bases, with 3 bases of the junction outside any gene match. Summary of the overall study and its limitations: Some IMGT-functional V segments, including TRBV6-2 and TRBV6-3, could not be told apart with the 87-base-pair reads, so those segments were excluded. According to a later analysis, parvovirus B19, influenza, CMV and Epstein-Barr virus appeared linked to several top co-occurrence clusters. The earlier analysis of about 600 of the donors excluded roughly 16 rarely observed V segments, including chromosome 9 orphons, because counts were too low. In this cohort, only TCR beta chains were sequenced, and detectable features were limited by the absence of alpha or paired-chain data. Assigning TCR associations to individual alleles was difficult when HLA alleles, especially DR and DQ, strongly co-occurred. In both the original and validation cohorts, the classifier was reported to diagnose cytomegalovirus status with high specificity and sensitivity. At a false discovery rate of 0.05, a later analysis linked 15,000 to 20,000 TCR beta sequences to specific HLA alleles. A further reported finding was that TCR beta sequences accurately predicted the HLA-A and HLA-B alleles for most subjects in the first cohort. In an earlier analysis of about 600 of the donors, most TCR beta V segments appeared in productive rearrangements about 87% or about 30% of the time, broadly matching IMGT annotations. While some public TCRs were present in many individuals, most TCR sequences turned up only very rarely across donors. A cluster of highly shared sequence variants was judged likely to represent a technical artifact of the sequencing pipeline. In vitro tests confirmed that three of the cytomegalovirus-associated TCR beta chains recognize cytomegalovirus antigens. Correlated functional status among segregating V segments might reflect linkage disequilibrium, but an unknown experimental factor could not be ruled out. The authors suggested that the approach could potentially be generalized to other disease states and immunological phenotypes. The study listed 150 to 200 TCR beta chains as associated with cytomegalovirus. According to a later analysis, TCR association rates differed among HLA loci, with DRB1 alleles showing the most associated TCRs and HLA-C alleles showing the fewest. Sequencing depth was assumed to be roughly uniform across donors in the presence/absence analyses, though that assumption may not hold. In a later genetic analysis, fewer N-insertions in productive TCRs were reported among donors in an Asian-associated ancestry cluster than the approximately 670-donor mean. HLA typing was unavailable for some donors at each locus, so association tests used only the typed subset. In a later analysis, most CMV-associated TCR beta chains were found to appear HLA-restricted, with HLA associations seemingly driven largely by CMV exposure. The only immune exposure information available for the cohort was CMV serostatus. In a later analysis, HLA-associated TCR beta chains showed more clonal expansion and lower generation probabilities than non-associated chains that were equally common. In a later genetic analysis, a missense DCLRE1C variant was associated with V-gene and J-gene trimming of TCR beta chains, and the association was replicated in an independent cohort.

Libraries were made using the immunoSEQ multiplex PCR assay. A mixture of 60 forward primers for TCR Vbeta segments and 13 reverse primers for TCR Jbeta segments was used in the multiplex PCR. The CDR3 region of rearranged TCR beta genes was amplified from genomic DNA with a multiplex PCR assay. Amplified TCR beta libraries were sequenced as 87-base-pair reads on the Illumina HiSeq System. Per the original workflow: A later analysis tallied 75 million to 95 million unique TCR beta chains across the 700 or so repertoires, and approximately 12 million of those chains were shared by two or more donors. Raw reads were error-corrected and collapsed into unique sequences with a nearest-neighbor algorithm that merged closely related sequences to remove PCR and sequencing errors. CDR3 sequences were aligned to IMGT reference sequences to assign V, D and J gene segments. Each retained sequence needed at least a six-nucleotide match to both a V gene segment and a J gene segment. A rearrangement counted as productive if the CDR3 had no stop codons and remained in frame with V and J, and every other rearrangement counted as non-productive. CDR3 was defined according to IMGT convention as the region running from the second conserved V-encoded cysteine to the conserved J-encoded phenylalanine. Sequences without an unambiguous match to a single V gene segment were excluded from the earlier analysis of 450 to 650 of the donors. An earlier analysis of a few hundred of the donors called V segments functional above 56.7% productive rearrangements and segregating when the between-donor standard deviation exceeded 5%. A statistical classification framework was built for diagnosing cytomegalovirus status from the catalog of TCR beta chain sequences. V and J gene assignment, in a later analysis, came from comparing TCR nucleotide sequences with IMGT/GENE-DB human TR gene sequences. In a later analysis, CDR3 sequences and most-parsimonious VDJ recombination scenarios were assigned using the TCRdist pipeline. A later analysis defined each TCR beta chain by its CDR3 amino acid sequence plus V-gene family, and excluded reads lacking a unique V-gene family. A later analysis removed several hundred highly shared, low-generation-probability nucleotide sequences to deal with suspected cross-contamination and a sequencing artifact. In a later analysis, a clonal expansion index for each public chain was calculated from normalized within-repertoire ranks of inferred template counts. In a later analysis, generation probabilities were computed with a VDJ recombination model fitted to out-of-frame rearrangements, and the resulting probabilities were checked against IGoR. In a later analysis, hypergeometric tests were used to score TCR-TCR, TCR-HLA and TCR-CMV co-occurrence, with a repertoire-size bias correction applied to TCR pairs. To estimate false discovery rates, a later analysis permuted the HLA or CMV assignments 20 times. In a later analysis, co-occurring TCRs were grouped using DBSCAN, and TCRdist sequence similarity was added for clustering within HLA-allele-positive subsets. Co-occurrence clustering excluded repertoires with fewer than 30,000 or more than 120,000 public chains, plus five with anomalous nucleotide sharing. TCRdb re-hosts the immuneACCESS table, in-frame sequences only. Its copies lack some clones; in the studies checked, an unresolved V gene accounts for under half of them, and the cause for the rest is not known. D and trimming come from the DNA, and the V and J calls and clone size come from that table. The sample table holds around 150,000 clones, of which less than 80% were seen once. The ten largest clones capture roughly 2% of the sample.

The TCR was taken from a man in his forties in good health and CMV-seronegative. Recombination connected TRBV27 to TRBJ2-1; TRBD2 agrees with 14 junctional bases. Sequenced input: PBMCs. The CDR3 loop reads CASSSGTSGRNEQFF. DNA sequence: TGTGCCAGCAGTTCCGGGACTAGCGGGAGAAATGAGCAGTTCTTC.